One sample yielded the 29 T cell receptor beta chains listed below, sequenced in a study of blood T cell repertoires in COVID-19. Sequencing was performed with immunoSEQ multiplex PCR; in TCRdb, only in-frame clones are kept and a portion is missing. Of 300,000 to 400,000 clones listed, 65% to 90% were seen once; the top ten hold 6% to 9%. Sequenced input: peripheral blood. The source is a human donor in a cohort sampled during active COVID-19.

Only a few counts were recorded for this clone. V usage is TRBV4-1 and J usage is TRBJ1-3; possibly TRBD1 for D (5 bases). The CDR3 length is 14 residues. The germline V gene encodes CDR1 MGHRA and CDR2 YSYEKL. V was clipped by 1 base and J by 7 bases, with 11 bases between them. Here the CDR3 reads CASSQGPGRNTIYF. DNA for the CDR3: TGCGCCAGCAGCCAAGGGCCAGGGAGGAACACCATATATTTT.

The chain joins TRBV7-2 to TRBJ2-7; 7 bases align to TRBD1. Germline lookup yields CDR1 SGHTA and CDR2 FQGNSA. CDR3 length: 15 residues. Losses at the gene ends were 1 base for V and 2 bases for J; bases not matched to a gene: 5. The CDR3 spells CASSLVGTETYEQYF. The CDR3, as DNA: TGTGCCAGCAGCTTAGTGGGGACAGAGACCTACGAGCAGTACTTC.

This chain links TRBV7-6 with TRBJ1-6; D is possibly TRBD1 (5 bases). Looked up from germline, CDR1 is SGHVS and CDR2 is FNYEAQ. The CDR3 extends over 15 amino acids. Trimming shortened V by 1 base and J by 6 bases, and 10 bases separated the two germline ends. CDR3 in amino acids: CASSLDWTFNSPLHF. The CDR3 region has the DNA TGTGCCAGCAGCTTAGATTGGACATTTAATTCACCCCTCCACTTT.

This clone was found a few times. V gene TRBV11-2 combines with J gene TRBJ2-4, with D hard to call. CDR3 length equals 14 residues. CDR1 SGHAT and CDR2 FQNNGV come from the germline V gene. V gave up 3 bases and J gave up 1 base, with 7 bases separating them. The CDR3 protein is CASSFSTAKNIQYF. CDR3 DNA sequence: TGTGCCAGCAGCTTTAGTACTGCCAAAAACATTCAGTACTTC.

The chain is built from TRBV7-3 and TRBJ2-1, with TRBD1 matching 9 bases. The J segment lost 6 bases and the V segment lost 2 bases, leaving 5 bases of the junction unmatched. There are 15 residues in the CDR3. Germline loops: CDR1 SGHTA, CDR2 FQGTGA. This chain's CDR3 is CASSLGTGLGNEQFF. The CDR3 DNA is TGTGCCAGCAGCTTAGGGACAGGGTTAGGCAATGAGCAGTTCTTC.

This sequence joins TRBV14 and TRBJ2-7; D is possibly TRBD1 (7 bases). V shed 4 bases and J shed 2 bases, with 12 bases lying between them. The CDR3 spans 14 residues. CDR1 is SGHDN, CDR2 FVKESK, per germline. The CDR3 DNA is TGTGCCAGCAGCCTAGGGGGGACAGCCTACGAGCAGTACTTC. Translation: CASSLGGTAYEQYF.

V and J are TRBV18 and TRBJ1-4, with TRBD1 matching over 7 bases. The CDR3 length is 15 residues. V shed 2 bases, J shed 7 bases, and the junction held 7 bases outside the gene matches. CDR1 and CDR2 from the germline V gene are KGHSH and LQKENI. CDR3 amino acids: CASSPERGLLEKLFF. As DNA, the CDR3 is TGTGCCAGCTCACCAGAGAGGGGGCTACTTGAAAAACTGTTTTTT.

A remark on this clone: The sample has other DNA sequences that encode this CDR3 too. This chain joins TRBV12-3 or TRBV12-4 and TRBJ1-1, with D hard to call. V was cut by 6 bases and J by 5 bases, with 7 bases left in between. CDR3 length: 11 amino acids. CDR3 sequence: CASSPGTEAFF. Written as DNA, the CDR3 is TGTGCCAGCAGCCCAGGTACTGAAGCTTTCTTT.

The V call is TRBV10-2, the J call TRBJ2-1; possibly TRBD1 for D (6 bases). Trimming pared 7 bases from V and 2 bases from J, leaving 12 bases between. This CDR3 region has 14 residues. Germline V CDR1 and CDR2: WSHSY, SAAADI. The chain's CDR3 is CASKRTETYNEQFF. The CDR3 DNA reads TGCGCCAGCAAACGGACAGAAACCTACAATGAGCAGTTCTTC.

The CDR3 loop is CASSEEGNSPLHF. In nucleotides, the CDR3 is TGTGCCAGCAGCGAGGAGGGGAATTCACCCCTCCACTTT. This chain joins TRBV2 and TRBJ1-6; perhaps TRBD1 as D (5 bases). The germline CDR1 and CDR2 sequences are SNHLY and FYNNEI. This CDR3 contains 13 residues. V dropped 6 bases and J dropped 7 bases, with 10 bases sitting between them.

The chain employs TRBV12-3 or TRBV12-4 and TRBJ2-7; unclear D gene. Deletions cut 2 bases from V and 7 bases from J, with 6 bases between. This CDR3 spans 11 amino acids. The CDR3 protein is CASSLRREQYF. DNA of the CDR3: TGTGCCAGCAGTTTACGGCGGGAGCAGTACTTC.

The V gene is TRBV9, the J gene TRBJ1-6; D not certain. There are 13 residues in the CDR3. Germline-derived CDR1 and CDR2 are SGDLS and YYNGEE. V shed 1 base and J shed 10 bases, with 9 bases lying between them. CDR3 residues: CASSVSGPSPLHF. For the CDR3, the DNA is TGTGCCAGCAGCGTATCTGGGCCGTCACCCCTCCACTTT.

The chain is built from TRBV7-3 and TRBJ2-3; 13 bases fit TRBD2. Germline loops: CDR1 SGHTA, CDR2 FQGTGA. The CDR3 contains 16 residues. J was trimmed by 5 bases and V by 5 bases; bases with no gene match: 7. The CDR3 reads CASSPGTSGALDTQYF. CDR3 bases: TGTGCCAGCAGCCCCGGGACTAGCGGGGCGTTAGATACGCAGTATTTT.

The chain is built from TRBV5-8 and TRBJ2-3; D uncertain. The CDR3 is 14 amino acids. Trimming cost V 2 bases and J 2 bases, with 9 bases left between them. Germline assignment: CDR1 SGHTS and CDR2 YDEGEE. The CDR3 nucleotides read TGTGCCAGCAGCTTAAGAGAAAACACAGATACGCAGTATTTT. It specifies CASSLRENTDTQYF.

Only one count was recorded for this clone. The CDR3 reads CASSLVSNNSPLHF. The DNA for the CDR3 is TGTGCCAGCAGCTTAGTTAGTAATAATTCACCCCTCCACTTT. V and J are TRBV7-9 and TRBJ1-6; no firm D call. Per germline, CDR1 SEHNR and CDR2 FQNEAQ (reference sequence). This CDR3 is built from 14 residues. V shed 1 base and J shed 5 bases, with 6 bases lying between them.

The V call is TRBV30, the J call TRBJ1-1, with D uncertain. This CDR3 contains 14 residues. V lost 0 bases and J 1 base, leaving 9 bases between the germline ends. CDR1 and CDR2 from the germline V gene are GTSNPN and SVGIG (reference sequence). The CDR3 sequence is CAWSVGRTNTEAFF. CDR3 sequence (DNA): TGTGCCTGGAGTGTTGGGCGAACGAACACTGAAGCTTTCTTT.

The V and J genes are TRBV9 and TRBJ1-5; 9 bases agree with TRBD1. V shed 3 bases, J shed 5 bases, and the junction held 6 bases outside the gene matches. The CDR3 consists of 15 residues. Germline CDR1 reads SGDLS; CDR2 reads YYNGEE. The CDR3 sequence: CASSEGTGWDQPQHF. The CDR3 bases are TGTGCCAGCAGCGAGGGGACAGGGTGGGATCAGCCCCAGCATTTT.

This clone was counted at least ten times. The V and J genes are TRBV5-1 and TRBJ1-2; D is perhaps TRBD1 (5 bases). CDR1 is SGHRS and CDR2 is YFSETQ in the germline V gene. Trimming removed 0 bases at V and 4 bases at J, with 16 bases between. The CDR3 sequence is 16 residues long. CDR3 in DNA: TGCGCCAGCAGCTTGGGACAGCCTCCAAGAACCTATGGCTACACCTTC. Translation gives CASSLGQPPRTYGYTF.

The rearrangement uses TRBV5-1 and TRBJ2-1, with 7 bases fitting TRBD1. Looked up from germline, CDR1 is SGHRS and CDR2 is YFSETQ. V shed 5 bases and J 4 bases; nucleotides not matched to a gene: 9. This CDR3 is 15 amino acids long. As DNA, the CDR3 is TGCGCCAGCAGGCCCCAGGGGGACACTTACAATGAGCAGTTCTTC. Protein product: CASRPQGDTYNEQFF.

This clone was recorded only once. The chain is built from TRBV30 and TRBJ2-1; D is possibly TRBD2 (6 bases). The germline gives CDR1 GTSNPN, CDR2 SVGIG (reference sequence). V lost 2 bases, J lost 5 bases, and 16 bases lay in between. CDR3 length: 15 amino acids. The CDR3 loop reads CAWSPDYRLNNEQFF. Written as DNA, the CDR3 is TGTGCCTGGAGTCCGGACTACCGGCTAAACAATGAGCAGTTCTTC.

This rearrangement joins TRBV11-2 to TRBJ2-7; a possible D gene is TRBD2 (5 bases). V dropped 3 bases and J dropped 0 bases, with 9 bases sitting between them. This CDR3 has 14 residues. CDR1 is SGHAT and CDR2 is FQNNGV in the germline V gene. CDR3 sequence reads: CASSFSGSSYEQYF. The CDR3 DNA reads TGTGCCAGCAGCTTTTCGGGGAGCTCCTACGAGCAGTACTTC. Complete variable domain (other parts from reference TRBV11-2 and TRBJ2-7): EAGVAQSPRYKIIEKRQSVAFWCNPISGHATLYWYQQILGQGPKLLIQFQNNGVVDDSQLPKDRFSAERLKGVDSTLKIQPAKLEDSAVYLCASSFSGSSYEQYFGPGTRLTVT.

This chain links TRBV19 with TRBJ2-1; TRBD2 agrees at 15 bases. The J segment lost 4 bases and the V segment lost 4 bases, leaving 17 bases of the junction unmatched. The germline gives CDR1 LNHDA, CDR2 SQIVND (reference sequence). This CDR3 is 21 amino acids long. The DNA for the CDR3 is TGTGCCAGTAGTAATCGTGGTGGGACCGGGACTAGCGGGGGGTTATACAATGAGCAGTTCTTC. Its translation is CASSNRGGTGTSGGLYNEQFF.

This chain connects TRBV13 to TRBJ2-6; D unresolved. This CDR3 has 16 residues. Germline assignment: CDR1 PRHDT and CDR2 FYEKMQ (reference sequence). Trimming cost V 5 bases and J 0 bases, with 11 bases left between them. The CDR3 sequence: CASSPATPSGANVLTF. The CDR3 region has the DNA TGTGCCAGCAGCCCCGCGACTCCCTCTGGGGCCAACGTCCTGACTTTC.

J is TRBJ2-3 and V is TRBV10-3; tentatively, D is TRBD2 (5 bases). Germline CDR1 reads ENHRY; CDR2 reads SYGVKD. This CDR3 spans 15 amino acids. The ends were cut back, 3 bases at V and 6 bases at J, with 16 bases in the middle. The DNA of the CDR3 is TGTGCCATCAGTGACTCCCGGGCCCCGGGGGATACGCAGTATTTT. This encodes CAISDSRAPGDTQYF.

The rearrangement joins TRBV19 to TRBJ1-3; 8 positions match TRBD1. This CDR3 has 17 residues. The trim removed 5 bases at V and 2 bases at J, leaving 11 bases unmatched. In germline, CDR1 is LNHDA, CDR2 SQIVND (reference sequence). Here the CDR3 reads CASSARTGRNPGNTIYF. DNA for the CDR3: TGTGCCAGTAGTGCGCGGACAGGGCGTAATCCTGGAAACACCATATATTTT.

V and J are TRBV27 and TRBJ2-2; D gene ambiguous. The V gene's germline CDR1 is MNHEY and CDR2 SMNVEV (reference sequence). The CDR3 spans 14 residues. V gave up 3 bases and J gave up 1 base, with 6 bases separating them. The CDR3 loop is CASSFSVNTGELFF. Written as DNA, the CDR3 is TGTGCCAGCAGTTTTTCGGTGAACACCGGGGAGCTGTTTTTT.

The chain couples TRBV2 to TRBJ2-3; D is unclear. This CDR3 has 12 amino acids. Germline V gene data show CDR1 as SNHLY and CDR2 as FYNNEI. V was shortened by 6 bases and J by 4 bases, with 8 bases between the two germline ends. For the CDR3, the DNA is TGTGCCAGCAGGGCCCCATCAGATACGCAGTATTTT. The encoded protein is CASRAPSDTQYF.

This chain uses TRBV6-5 with TRBJ2-5; possibly TRBD2 for D (5 bases). This CDR3 contains 14 residues. In germline, CDR1 is MNHEY, CDR2 SVGAGI. V lost 6 bases to trimming and J lost 4 bases, with 15 bases between them. The CDR3 sequence is CASRDPGRGETQYF. Here the CDR3 DNA reads TGTGCCAGCAGGGACCCCGGACGGGGAGAGACCCAGTACTTC.

This chain connects TRBV7-2 to TRBJ1-1; D gene ambiguous. The CDR3 length is 13 residues. Trimming took 5 bases from V and 6 from J, leaving 13 bases between them. Germline V CDR1 and CDR2: SGHTA, FQGNSA. This CDR3 is CASSVGGYSEAFF. CDR3 coding DNA: TGTGCCAGCAGCGTAGGAGGGTATTCTGAAGCTTTCTTT.